This T cell receptor beta chain was recovered during a study of cytomegalovirus exposure and HLA in healthy donors. Study-level points and caveats: The investigators catalogued 164 TCR beta chains as cytomegalovirus-associated.

Regarding this clone: Its antigen is currently unknown.

V shed 3 bases and J shed 1 base, with 6 bases lying between them. Germline CDR1 is SGHDN and CDR2 is FVKESK. The CDR3 consists of 13 residues. The PCR contained 60 Vbeta and 13 Jbeta primers. Repertoires were generated with immunoSEQ multiplex PCR, while TCRdb's copy carries only in-frame clones and drops some. The repertoire holds 160,000 or so clones, about four fifths seen once, with around 7.7% in the top ten. The chain carries TRBV14 and TRBJ1-1; the D is unclear. This sequence originates from a woman in her thirties in good health and CMV-seropositive. Sequencing was done on a sample of PBMCs. DNA of the CDR3: TGTGCCAGCAGCCAGAACAAGAACACTGAAGCTTTCTTT. Translating it yields CASSQNKNTEAFF.